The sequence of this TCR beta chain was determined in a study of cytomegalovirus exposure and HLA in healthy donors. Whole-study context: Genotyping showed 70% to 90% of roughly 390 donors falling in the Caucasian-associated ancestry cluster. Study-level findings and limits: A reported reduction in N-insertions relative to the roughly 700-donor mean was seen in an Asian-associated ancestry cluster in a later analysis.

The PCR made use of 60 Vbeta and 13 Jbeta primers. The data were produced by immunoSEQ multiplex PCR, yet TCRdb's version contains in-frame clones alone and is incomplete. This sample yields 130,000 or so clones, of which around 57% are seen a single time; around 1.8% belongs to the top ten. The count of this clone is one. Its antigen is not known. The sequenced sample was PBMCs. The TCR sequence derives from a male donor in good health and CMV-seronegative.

CDR3 sequence (DNA): TGCGCCAGCAGCCAAGGACAGGGACCCTACGAGCAGTACTTC. It translates to CASSQGQGPYEQYF. The V gene is TRBV10-1, the J gene TRBJ2-7; 8 positions match TRBD1. Germline V gene data show CDR1 as WNHNN and CDR2 as SYGVQD (reference sequence). This CDR3 contains 14 residues. Germline trimming cut 6 bases from V and 2 bases from J; bases unmatched to any gene: 6.